The present TCR beta chain was sequenced within a study of T-cell reconstitution after alpha-beta-depleted transplantation in children. Overall study findings and caveats: Reportedly, only several hundred clones from non-depleted graft cells drove alpha-beta T-cell counts at about two months. Newly produced T cells mostly accounted for T-cell counts and diversity one year post-transplant. The high TCRbeta diversity at day 60 in some patients came from surviving recipient T cells and thymic progenitors.

Preparation of the TCRbeta library involved a method that used unique molecular identifiers. TCRdb itself ran the PCR reads through MiXCR, one entry per CDR3 protein. The sample has about 58,000 distinct CDR3 sequences; 44% are singletons. This clonotype occurred a few times. Its specificity is not known. This sequence originates from a male patient between 10 and 17 years old who had a stem cell transplant for acute lymphoblastic leukemia, so the T cells may come from the graft donor. The sequencing here drew on PBMCs, mostly from graft donor cells, taken 360 days after TCRalphabeta/CD19-depleted stem cell transplant.

The CDR3 sequence: CATSNSGDTQYF. The CDR3 bases are TGTGCCACCTCGAATAGCGGAGATACGCAGTATTTT. J is TRBJ2-3 and V is TRBV24-1, with a weak D call TRBD2 (6 bases). Per germline, CDR1 KGHDR and CDR2 SFDVKD. V dropped 9 bases and J dropped 5 bases, with 11 bases sitting between them. The CDR3 runs 12 residues.